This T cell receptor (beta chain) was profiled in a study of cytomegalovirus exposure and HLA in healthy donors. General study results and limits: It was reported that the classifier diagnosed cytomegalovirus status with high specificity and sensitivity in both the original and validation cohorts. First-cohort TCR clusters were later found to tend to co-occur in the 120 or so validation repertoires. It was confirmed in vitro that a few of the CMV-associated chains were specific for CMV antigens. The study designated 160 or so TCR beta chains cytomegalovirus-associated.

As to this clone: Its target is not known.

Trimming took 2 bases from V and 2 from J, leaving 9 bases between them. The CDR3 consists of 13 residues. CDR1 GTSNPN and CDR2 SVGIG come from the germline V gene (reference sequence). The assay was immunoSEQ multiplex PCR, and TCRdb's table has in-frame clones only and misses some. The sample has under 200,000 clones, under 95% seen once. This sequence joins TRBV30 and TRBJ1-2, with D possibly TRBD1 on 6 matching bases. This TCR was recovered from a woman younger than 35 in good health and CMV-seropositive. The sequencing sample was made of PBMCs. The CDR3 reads CAWSYGTNYGYTF. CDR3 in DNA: TGTGCCTGGAGTTATGGGACAAACTATGGCTACACCTTC.